This TCR beta chain is drawn from a study of spatial heterogeneity in lung cancer (dated 2019 in TCRdb). The study in broad terms: More beta-chain than alpha-chain transcripts were consistently detected, likely reflecting higher beta-chain transcript abundance. In the raw uncorrected reads, each unique combination of TCR and UMI appeared more than ten times on average. Nonsynonymous mutation counts, determined by whole-exome sequencing of tumor tissue, were related to features of the TCR repertoire. At surgery, both alpha and beta chains were TCR-sequenced in more than 200 tumor regions, approximately 64 matched nontumor lung samples and a few dozen PBMC samples. In non-small cell lung cancer, the study made a quantitative comparison of TCR alpha and beta repertoires among multiple tumor regions, matched nontumor lung and blood. TCR transcript counts in tumor regions correlated strongly with a T cell transcriptional module score from matched bulk RNA-seq. Overall study outcomes, separate from this receptor: TCR-seq was estimated to cover only about 7.6% of tumor T cells for alpha chains and around 13% for beta chains. The count of ubiquitous expanded TCRs correlated with the count of ubiquitous nonsynonymous mutations, and the count of regional expanded TCRs correlated with the count of regional nonsynonymous mutations. Additional single-cell paired TCR alpha and beta sequencing was considered necessary to confirm, at a functional level, the hypothesis that regional TCRs recognize regional mutations. A correlation was observed between the number of expanded intratumoral alpha and beta TCRs and the tumor nonsynonymous mutation count.

The table lists this clonotype with many counts. What this receptor recognizes is not known. Base qualities are not at hand, and no much larger clone is one base apart. The time point label of this sample denotes: sample taken at primary tumor resection. Donors were under 95 patients with early-stage, untreated non-small cell lung cancer from the lung TRACERx cohort. Without any cell sorting, TCR sequencing was performed on whole RNA extracted either from tumor and nontumor lung tissue or from cryopreserved PBMC samples. Patients were selected for TCR sequencing only if sufficient RNA was available from at least two tumor regions. A lung pathologist reviewed the tumor and adjacent nontumor lung specimens before the specimens were selected. Spanning cysteine to phenylalanine, the CDR3 consists of 13 amino acids. Only the CDR3 part of the read is kept: 39 bases, read in frame from the first base. V and J are trimmed by 7 bases and 5 bases, and the gene matches miss 3 bases of the junction. From a lookup of the germline V gene, CDR1 and CDR2 are SNHLY and FYNNEI.

The library was produced with 5' RACE. Sequencing was performed on a NextSeq 500. In the TCR library protocol, a unique molecular identifier was attached to each TCR cDNA molecule so that PCR and sequencing errors could be corrected. Per the original workflow: TCR identification, UMI-based error correction and CDR3 extraction were performed with Decombinator tools. Expanded TCRs were defined as those above a frequency of 2 per 1,000, corresponding to the top 1% of the tumor frequency distribution. Expanded tumor TCRs were classed as regional if statistically deemed absent (corrected P<0.05) from at least one tumor region, otherwise ubiquitous. Rényi diversity was computed with the R vegan package after subsampling each repertoire 100 times to 5,000 TCRs. CDR3 similarity networks were built from amino acid triplet string-kernel similarity, connecting CDR3s with pairwise similarity above 0.82. The public reads were reprocessed in TCRdb via fastp at Q25 and MiXCR, keeping in-frame beta chains. Each entry is one CDR3 protein sequence, shown with its most common DNA and genes. The V and J calls follow TCRdb's processing rather than the paper's. This sample holds roughly 10,000 distinct CDR3 sequences; approximately 12% were observed only once. The top ten clonotypes cover approximately 14% of the sample.

The V gene is TRBV2 and the J gene is TRBJ2-7, and 12 junctional nucleotides match TRBD2. This receptor was identified in a female donor with early-stage non-small cell lung cancer. The starting material was lung tumor tissue, obtained at surgery. The CDR3 is CASTTSGSHEQYF. The sequence in DNA is TGTGCCAGCACGACTAGCGGGAGTCACGAGCAGTACTTC.